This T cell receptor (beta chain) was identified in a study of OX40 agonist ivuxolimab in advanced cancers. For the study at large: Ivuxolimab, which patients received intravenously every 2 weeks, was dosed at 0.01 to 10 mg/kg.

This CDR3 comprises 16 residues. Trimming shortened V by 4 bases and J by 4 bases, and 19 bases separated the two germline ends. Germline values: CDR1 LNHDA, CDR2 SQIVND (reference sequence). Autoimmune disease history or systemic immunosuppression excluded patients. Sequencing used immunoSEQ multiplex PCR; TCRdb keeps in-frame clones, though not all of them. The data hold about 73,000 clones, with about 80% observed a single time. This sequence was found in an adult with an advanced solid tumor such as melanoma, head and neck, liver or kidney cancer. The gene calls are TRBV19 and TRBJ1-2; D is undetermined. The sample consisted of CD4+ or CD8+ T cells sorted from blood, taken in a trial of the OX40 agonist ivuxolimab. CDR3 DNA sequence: TGTGCCAGTAGTACCGAGAAACGACCGCATTTCTATGGCTACACCTTC. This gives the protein CASSTEKRPHFYGYTF.